These 9 T cell receptor beta chains were sequenced from one sample in a study of cytomegalovirus exposure and HLA in healthy donors (dated by TCRdb to the late 2010s). Libraries were prepared through the immunoSEQ multiplex PCR assay. This immuneACCESS table, as held by TCRdb, lists in-frame sequences with V and J called but not all clones. Of the missing ones, under half trace to an unresolved V gene in checked studies; the others have no known cause. The sample includes roughly 330,000 clones, with around 87% observed a single time. Together, the top ten hold approximately 1% of the sample. Sample: PBMCs. The receptor set was obtained from a woman aged 25 to 39 in good health and CMV-seropositive.

The gene calls are TRBV29-1 and TRBJ2-7; either TRBD1 or TRBD2 may supply D (5 bases each). CDR1 is SQVTM, CDR2 ANQGSEA, per germline. The CDR3 has 12 residues. The germline V and J ends were trimmed by 6 bases and 3 bases, with 12 bases remaining between them. The CDR3 nucleotides read TGCAGCGTCTGGGACCTTAGCTACGAGCAGTACTTC. Protein sequence: CSVWDLSYEQYF.

This clone has a single count. The rearrangement joins TRBV4-3 to TRBJ2-2; tentative D call: TRBD2 (6 bases). Germline V CDR1 and CDR2: LGHNA, YSLEER. This CDR3 is built from 19 residues. The V end lost 0 bases, the J end lost 0 bases, and 17 bases lay between the germline ends. The CDR3 region is CASSQDSPLASANTGELFF. The DNA of the CDR3 is TGCGCCAGCAGCCAAGATTCTCCACTAGCAAGCGCGAACACCGGGGAGCTGTTTTTT.

The chain couples TRBV5-4 to TRBJ1-2; the D gene is possibly TRBD1 (6 bases). V shed 0 bases and J shed 7 bases, with 22 bases lying between them. This CDR3 region has 17 residues. Per the germline V gene, CDR1 is SGHNT and CDR2 is YYREEE (reference sequence). The CDR3 loop is CASSLVRLSGAVGGYTF. The CDR3 bases are TGTGCCAGCAGCTTGGTTCGGTTGTCAGGGGCTGTAGGTGGCTACACCTTC.

The genes are TRBV6-5 and TRBJ1-1; unclear D gene. V lost 4 bases and J lost 0, with 12 bases in between. In germline, CDR1 is MNHEY, CDR2 SVGAGI. The length of the CDR3 is 15 residues. The CDR3 coding sequence is TGTGCCAGCAGTTTAAACCCCTACATGAACACTGAAGCTTTCTTT. Encoded protein: CASSLNPYMNTEAFF.

The chain links TRBV27 to TRBJ1-2; 8 bases map to TRBD1. The V segment lost 4 bases and the J segment 4 bases; nucleotides outside the gene matches: 8. This CDR3 has 15 residues. Germline-derived CDR1 and CDR2 are MNHEY and SMNVEV (reference sequence). The CDR3 nucleotides are TGTGCCAGCAGTTCTGGACAGGGATCGGCCTATGGCTACACCTTC. It specifies CASSSGQGSAYGYTF.

The chain has TRBV9 and TRBJ2-7; 9 nucleotides line up with TRBD1. The CDR3 is 15 amino acids. Unmatched junction bases numbered 8, after V lost 1 base and J lost 6 bases. Germline CDR1 reads SGDLS; CDR2 reads YYNGEE. The CDR3 DNA reads as TGTGCCAGCAGCGTATCGGGACAGGGTCTCGGCGAGCAGTACTTC. Translating it yields CASSVSGQGLGEQYF.

The rearrangement uses TRBV7-6 and TRBJ2-3; 9 positions match TRBD1. J lost 0 bases, V lost 1 base, and 8 bases had no gene match. The CDR3 sequence is 18 residues long. The germline V gene has CDR1 SGHVS and CDR2 FNYEAQ. CDR3 sequence: CASSLVLGTGTSTDTQYF. Here the CDR3 DNA reads TGTGCCAGCAGCTTAGTCCTCGGGACAGGGACTAGCACAGATACGCAGTATTTT.

Written as DNA, the CDR3 is TGTGCCAGCAGCAACTCAGGACAGGAGAACACTGAAGCTTTCTTT. It encodes CASSNSGQENTEAFF. V is TRBV21-1 and J is TRBJ1-1; TRBD1 is the table's D call, not checked against the DNA. TRBV21-1 is annotated as a pseudogene. CDR3 length equals 15 residues.

This clone was seen only a few times. The J gene is TRBJ2-3, the V gene TRBV14; a weak D match, TRBD1 (6 bases). In germline, CDR1 is SGHDN, CDR2 FVKESK. Trimming cost V 0 bases and J 0 bases, with 16 bases left between them. This CDR3 is 18 amino acids long. CDR3 DNA: TGTGCCAGCAGCCAAGATGACAGGACTGATCCTAGCACAGATACGCAGTATTTT. Encoded protein: CASSQDDRTDPSTDTQYF.